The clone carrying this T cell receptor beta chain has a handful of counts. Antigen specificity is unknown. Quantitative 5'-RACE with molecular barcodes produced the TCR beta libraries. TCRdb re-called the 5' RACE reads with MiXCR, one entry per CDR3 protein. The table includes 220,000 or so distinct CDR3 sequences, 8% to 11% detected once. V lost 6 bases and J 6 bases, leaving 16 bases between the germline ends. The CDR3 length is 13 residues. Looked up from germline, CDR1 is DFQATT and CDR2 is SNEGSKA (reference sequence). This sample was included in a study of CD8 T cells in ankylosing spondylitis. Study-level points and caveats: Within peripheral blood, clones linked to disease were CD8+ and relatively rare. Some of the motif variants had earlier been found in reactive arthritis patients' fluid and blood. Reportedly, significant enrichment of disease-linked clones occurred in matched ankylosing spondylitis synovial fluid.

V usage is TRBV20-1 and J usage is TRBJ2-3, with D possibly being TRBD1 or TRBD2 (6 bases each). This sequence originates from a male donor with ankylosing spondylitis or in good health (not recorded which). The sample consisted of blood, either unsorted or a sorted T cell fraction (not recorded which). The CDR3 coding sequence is TGCAGTGCCCTCTTTGGGGGGCGCGATACGCAGTATTTT. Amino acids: CSALFGGRDTQYF.